One and the same sample provided the 17 T cell receptor beta chains below, sequenced in a study of T cell clonotyping in hematopoietic cell transplantation. Assay: immunoSEQ multiplex PCR; the TCRdb copy retains only in-frame clones and omits some. The sample has about 36,000 clones, 88% seen once. The sample taken for sequencing was peripheral blood mononuclear cells. These receptors were obtained from a woman aged 35 to 49 in good health. Some clones in this sample may be carry-over from other donors' samples.

The chain employs TRBV6-9 and TRBJ2-7; 8 bases match TRBD1. CDR3 length equals 15 residues. The germline V gene has CDR1 MNHGY and CDR2 SVAAGI. After removal of 2 bases from V and 5 bases from J, the junction contained 8 bases not matched to a gene. CDR3 residues: CASSYRGQGAHEQYF. The CDR3 bases are TGTGCCAGCAGTTATAGGGGCCAGGGGGCCCACGAGCAGTACTTC.

The V call is TRBV7-2, the J call TRBJ2-3; D unclear. Trimming left V 5 bases short and J 1 base short, with 4 bases between. This CDR3 contains 12 residues. Germline loops: CDR1 SGHTA, CDR2 FQGNSA. Written as DNA, the CDR3 is TGTGCCAGCAGCCCTCGCACAGATACGCAGTATTTT. Protein sequence: CASSPRTDTQYF.

The chain is built from TRBV5-1 and TRBJ2-2, with unresolved D. Trimming cost V 3 bases and J 4 bases, with 16 bases left between them. The CDR3 extends over 16 amino acids. In germline, CDR1 is SGHRS, CDR2 YFSETQ. This chain's CDR3 is CASSSDLNPGTGELFF. CDR3 nucleotides: TGCGCCAGCAGCTCCGACTTAAACCCCGGCACCGGGGAGCTGTTTTTT. The full variable domain, in which reference TRBV5-1 and TRBJ2-2 provide the parts outside the CDR3, is KAGVTQTPRYLIKTRGQQVTLSCSPISGHRSVSWYQQTPGQGLQFLFEYFSETQRNKGNFPGRFSGRQFSNSRSEMNVSTLELGDSALYLCASSSDLNPGTGELFFGEGSRLTVL.

The genes are TRBV5-1 and TRBJ2-1, with 11 positions matching TRBD2. CDR3 size: 15 residues. Trimming at V came to 0 bases and at J to 10 bases, leaving 6 bases not matched to a gene. From germline, CDR1 is SGHRS and CDR2 YFSETQ. The CDR3 sequence is CASSLVLAGGQEQFF. The CDR3 DNA reads TGCGCCAGCAGCTTGGTCCTAGCGGGGGGCCAGGAGCAGTTCTTC.

The V gene is TRBV7-9, the J gene TRBJ2-7; TRBD2 matches at 7 bases. Germline CDR1 reads SEHNR; CDR2 reads FQNEAQ (reference sequence). The length of the CDR3 is 15 residues. V lost 0 bases to trimming and J lost 6 bases; unmatched junction nucleotides: 8. DNA of the CDR3: TGTGCCAGCAGCTTAGCTGTCGACCCGGGAGGCGAGCAGTACTTC. This codes for CASSLAVDPGGEQYF.

V gene TRBV19 combines with J gene TRBJ1-1, with 7 bases identical to TRBD1. The CDR3 length is 13 residues. The trim removed 10 bases at V and 6 bases at J, leaving 11 bases unmatched. Germline V gene data show CDR1 as LNHDA and CDR2 as SQIVND (reference sequence). The chain's CDR3 is CATGRQGSSEAFF. CDR3 DNA: TGTGCCACTGGCAGACAGGGCTCTTCTGAAGCTTTCTTT.

V is TRBV30 and J is TRBJ1-4, with D perhaps matching TRBD1 (5 bases). The germline CDR1 and CDR2 sequences are GTSNPN and SVGIG (reference sequence). The CDR3 length is 12 residues. Trimming took off 7 bases at V and 4 bases at J, with 10 bases between the two ends. The CDR3: CALKGVNEKLFF. The CDR3 bases are TGTGCCTTGAAAGGGGTTAATGAAAAACTGTTTTTT.

J is TRBJ2-2 and V is TRBV19, with D possibly matching TRBD1 (5 bases). With 5 bases removed from V and 0 bases from J, the gap between germline ends came to 13 bases. From germline, CDR1 is LNHDA and CDR2 SQIVND (reference sequence). The CDR3 runs to 16 residues. The CDR3 DNA reads as TGTGCCAGTAGTGCGACAGCGACCTCGAACACCGGGGAGCTGTTTTTT. Its protein product is CASSATATSNTGELFF. Looking up the rest from reference TRBV19 and TRBJ2-2 gives the full variable domain: DGGITQSPKYLFRKEGQNVTLSCEQNLNHDAMYWYRQDPGQGLRLIYYSQIVNDFQKGDIAEGYSVSREKKESFPLTVTSAQKNPTAFYLCASSATATSNTGELFFGEGSRLTVL.

Only one count was recorded for this clone. The CDR3 DNA reads TGTGCCAGCCGGGACAGGGTAAATGGTGAAGCTTTCTTT. Its translation: CASRDRVNGEAFF. The rearrangement uses TRBV14 and TRBJ1-1; the match to TRBD1 covers 9 bases. CDR1 is SGHDN, CDR2 FVKESK, per germline. This CDR3 region has 13 residues. V trimming: 8 bases; J trimming: 7 bases; junction bases outside the gene matches: 8.

The chain uses TRBV6-1 and TRBJ2-1; D not resolved. This CDR3 contains 14 residues. CDR1 and CDR2 from the germline V gene are MNHNS and SASEGT. Trimming pared 3 bases from V and 8 bases from J, leaving 14 bases between. CDR3 sequence (DNA): TGTGCCAGCAGTGAGCAAGTCTTACGGGATGAGCAGTTCTTC. This codes for CASSEQVLRDEQFF.

The chain carries TRBV5-1 and TRBJ2-7; 10 bases align to TRBD2. Losses at the gene ends were 4 bases for V and 5 bases for J; bases not matched to a gene: 3. This CDR3 has 13 residues. CDR1 and CDR2 (germline): SGHRS, YFSETQ. The CDR3 loop reads CASSPGLADEQYF. CDR3 nucleotides: TGCGCCAGCAGCCCAGGACTAGCGGACGAGCAGTACTTC.

The V gene is TRBV6-6, the J gene TRBJ2-2, with a tentative D call TRBD1 (5 bases). The CDR3 is 14 residues long. Germline values: CDR1 MNHNY, CDR2 SVGAGI (reference sequence). Trimming took 0 bases from V and 3 from J, leaving 5 bases between them. The CDR3 region has the DNA TGTGCCAGCAGTTACTCAGGGGACACCGGGGAGCTGTTTTTT. As protein: CASSYSGDTGELFF.

The rearrangement uses TRBV27 and TRBJ1-1; the D is unclear. V was pared by 7 bases and J by 3 bases, with 24 bases between. Germline lookup yields CDR1 MNHEY and CDR2 SMNVEV (reference sequence). The CDR3 totals 17 residues. The CDR3 nucleotides read TGTGCCAGCACATATCGATATGACCCTCTCGGGGACACTGAAGCTTTCTTT. It codes for CASTYRYDPLGDTEAFF.

The chain has TRBV5-1 and TRBJ1-1; D not resolved. Trimming pared 7 bases from V and 1 base from J, leaving 8 bases between. The germline CDR1 and CDR2 sequences are SGHRS and YFSETQ. The CDR3 sequence is 12 residues long. DNA of the CDR3: TGCGCCAGCCGGAAGGGGAACACTGAAGCTTTCTTT. Translating it yields CASRKGNTEAFF.

V gene TRBV29-1 combines with J gene TRBJ1-2; tentatively, D is TRBD1 (5 bases). The CDR3 contains 13 residues. The germline V and J ends were trimmed by 4 bases and 6 bases, with 15 bases remaining between them. CDR1 and CDR2 from the germline V gene are SQVTM and ANQGSEA. Here the CDR3 reads CSVGSSPGDGYTF. For the CDR3, the DNA is TGCAGCGTTGGATCCTCCCCGGGGGATGGCTACACCTTC.

This clone has a handful of counts. For the CDR3, the DNA is TGTGCCAGCAGTTTCGTTCATACCTCTGGAAACACCATATATTTT. Residues: CASSFVHTSGNTIYF. The chain is built from TRBV28 and TRBJ1-3, with D unclear. V gave up 3 bases and J gave up 0 bases, with 9 bases separating them. The CDR3 totals 15 residues. Germline V CDR1 and CDR2: MDHEN, SYDVKM.

A note on this clone: Other nucleotide sequences in the sample specify the same CDR3. The chain combines TRBV28 with TRBJ1-2; weak D call: TRBD1 (5 bases). The CDR3 is 13 residues long. V lost 4 bases and J lost 5, with 11 bases in between. Germline loops: CDR1 MDHEN, CDR2 SYDVKM. CDR3 DNA: TGTGCCAGCAGTTCGGGGACGTTTTATGGCTACACCTTC. Its protein product is CASSSGTFYGYTF.